This TCR beta chain was sequenced during a study of CD8+CD57+ T cells in acquired aplastic anemia. Germline CDR1 is DFQATT and CDR2 is SNEGSKA (reference sequence). The CDR3 is made up of 14 amino acids. Trimming removed 6 bases from V and 4 bases from J; junction bases left unmatched: 10. About this clonotype itself: Its specificity is not known.

Investigators profiled TCR beta VDJ and CDR3 from genomic DNA template. TCRdb reprocessed the reads via MiXCR and lists one record per CDR3 protein. The repertoire holds tens of thousands of distinct CDR3 sequences, with roughly three quarters as singletons. Study-wide results and caveats: The same twenty-nine CD8+ CDR3 sequences occurred in patients and in controls.

Sequencing was done on patients that had shown CD8+CD57+ cell expansion by flow cytometry. Severe acquired aplastic anemia was present in every patient. Receipt of therapy had not occurred in any patient by the time of blood sampling. The source of this sequence is a human donor with aplastic anemia. Specimen: sorted CD4+, CD8+, or CD8+CD57+ T cells (not recorded which) from PBMCs. This chain joins TRBV20-1 and TRBJ2-3; 7 nucleotides align to TRBD1. The CDR3 loop reads CSALDRDSADTQYF. DNA of the CDR3: TGCAGTGCCCTTGACAGGGATTCCGCAGATACGCAGTATTTT.